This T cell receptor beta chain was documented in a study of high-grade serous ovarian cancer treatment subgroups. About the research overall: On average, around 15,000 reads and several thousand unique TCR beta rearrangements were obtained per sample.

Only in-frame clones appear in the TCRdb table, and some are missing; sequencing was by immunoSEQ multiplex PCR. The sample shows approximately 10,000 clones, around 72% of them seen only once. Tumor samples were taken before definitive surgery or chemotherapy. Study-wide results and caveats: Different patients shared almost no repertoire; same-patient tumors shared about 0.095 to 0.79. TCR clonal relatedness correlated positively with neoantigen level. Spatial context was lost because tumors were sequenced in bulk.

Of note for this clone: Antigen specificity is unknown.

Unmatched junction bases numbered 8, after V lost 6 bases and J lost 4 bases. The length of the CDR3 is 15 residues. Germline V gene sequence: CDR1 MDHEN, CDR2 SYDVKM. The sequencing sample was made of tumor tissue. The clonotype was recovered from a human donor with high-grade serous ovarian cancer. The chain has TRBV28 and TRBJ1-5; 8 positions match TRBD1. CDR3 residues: CASSRRQGQNQPQHF. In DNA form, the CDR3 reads TGTGCCAGCAGCCGCCGACAGGGGCAAAATCAGCCCCAGCATTTT.